The T cell receptor beta chain under discussion was sequenced for a study of T cells in Graves' hyperthyroidism and ophthalmopathy. With a duration under 2 months, the hyperthyroidism was newly diagnosed in patients aged 18 to 65. Pregnant or lactating patients were excluded, as were those with uncontrolled infection or other autoimmune disease. Findings and caveats of the study: Most thyroid clonotypes expanded above 0.001 appeared in blood too.

CDR1 is WNHNN and CDR2 is SYGVQD in the germline V gene (reference sequence). J gave up 6 bases and V 3 bases, and 10 bases lay outside the gene matches. The CDR3 is 16 amino acids. Turning to this clonotype: Its antigen is undetermined.

The TCR beta CDR3 regions underwent amplification using RNA transcripts as the source. Researchers ran a first-round RT-PCR on the TCR CDR3 using the HTBI primer set. TCRdb processed the multiplex PCR reads anew with MiXCR; each CDR3 protein has one entry. The data hold some 350,000 distinct CDR3 sequences, with about 20% observed a single time. The source material was blood. The genes are TRBV10-1 and TRBJ2-2; TRBD1 matches 7 bases. This sequence was found in a woman aged 18-30 years with Graves' hyperthyroidism. CDR3 nucleotides: TGCGCCAGCAGTGATGTTTCGGGACAGAGACCCGGGGAGCTGTTTTTT. It yields the protein CASSDVSGQRPGELFF.